This TCR beta chain was identified in a study of T cell responses to AZD1222 COVID-19 vaccine. Concerning this clone: Antigen specificity is unknown.

This CDR3 comprises 15 residues. V was shortened by 4 bases and J by 7 bases, with 16 bases between the two germline ends. Looked up from germline, CDR1 is MGHRA and CDR2 is YSYEKL. Libraries were prepared by immunoSEQ multiplex PCR; TCRdb keeps only in-frame clonotypes and omits some of them. The sample consists of some 50,000 clones, 70% to 90% of them appearing once. General study findings and limits: Every sample of the repertoires postdated the peak T cell response. Spike-wide vaccine-associated CD4 TCRs dominated at 160-218 and 743-854.

Sequenced here: peripheral blood, sampled 28 days after the second AZD1222 dose. The chain links TRBV4-1 to TRBJ2-2; the D gene is possibly TRBD2 (5 bases). The source is an adult who received the AZD1222 COVID-19 vaccine. The CDR3 DNA is TGCGCCAGCAGCCCGATGGGCAGCGGAGGCGGGGAGCTGTTTTTT. Its translation: CASSPMGSGGGELFF.